The clone carrying this T cell receptor (beta chain) has just a few counts. Treatment given: randomized to nivolumab then ipilimumab (arm A) or the reverse (arm B). Only in-frame clones appear in the TCRdb table, and some are missing; sequencing was by immunoSEQ multiplex PCR. The sample includes over 15,000 clones, 50% to 65% of them seen just once. This specimen belongs to a study of sequential checkpoint blockade in melanoma. The source was CD8+ T cells sorted from blood (inferred from file names), collected from a patient given nivolumab and ipilimumab in sequence. This clonotype was sampled from a human donor with melanoma.

The CDR3 coding sequence is TGTGCCAGCAGCGTAGAGCTGAGCGGGGGGGCCGCAGATACGCAGTATTTT. Translated, it gives CASSVELSGGAADTQYF. The chain couples TRBV9 to TRBJ2-3; 10 nucleotides line up with TRBD2. The V gene's germline CDR1 is SGDLS and CDR2 YYNGEE. V lost 0 bases and J lost 4; bases outside the gene matches: 8. CDR3 length: 17 residues.